This is a list of T cell receptor beta chains from one sample in a study of T cell responses to AZD1222 COVID-19 vaccine. Produced via immunoSEQ multiplex PCR; TCRdb's table is partial and in-frame only. The sample lists about 94,000 clones, 88% occurring once. The source material was peripheral blood, sampled on day 0 of AZD1222 vaccination. These receptors originate from an adult in good health. CDR3s include the opening cysteine and the closing phenylalanine or tryptophan. D genes are given only for firm matches. Where a row states a size, it is once, few, many or the class of an expanded clone; other rows omit it.

TRBJ2-7	12	-	TRBV11-2	-	CASSLRPGEQYF	TGTGCCAGCAGCTTAAGGCCGGGGGAGCAGTACTTC
TRBJ2-1	17	-	TRBV30	TRBD2	CAWSVLPLAGGVNEQFF	TGTGCCTGGAGTGTACTGCCGCTAGCGGGGGGGGTCAATGAGCAGTTCTTC
TRBJ2-6	13	-	TRBV13	-	CASSLAGANVLTF	TGTGCCAGCAGCTTGGCGGGGGCCAACGTCCTGACTTTC
TRBJ1-2	11	-	TRBV7-2	-	CASSPSYGYTF	TGTGCCAGCAGCCCCAGCTATGGCTACACCTTC
TRBJ1-5	12	once	TRBV6-2/TRBV6-3	-	CASSSWTEPQHF	TGTGCCAGCAGTTCTTGGACGGAGCCCCAGCATTTT
TRBJ1-2	13	-	TRBV6-5	-	CASRGIGVEGYTF	TGTGCCAGCAGGGGTATTGGGGTCGAGGGCTACACCTTC
TRBJ2-5	16	-	TRBV7-9	TRBD2	CASSGLAGAGQETQYF	TGTGCCAGCAGCGGCCTAGCGGGGGCGGGTCAAGAGACCCAGTACTTC
TRBJ1-2	16	-	TRBV9	-	CASSVRGTAALRKHTF	TGTGCCAGCAGCGTCCGGGGAACCGCCGCCCTGAGGAAACACACCTTC
TRBJ1-2	13	-	TRBV7-2	-	CASSLGPNYGYTF	TGTGCCAGCAGCTTAGGCCCTAACTATGGCTACACCTTC
TRBJ2-7	15	few	TRBV5-1	-	CASSLRQGGTYEQYF	TGCGCCAGCAGCTTGCGGCAGGGGGGAACCTACGAGCAGTACTTC
TRBJ1-1	13	-	TRBV19	-	CASSVGRNTEAFF	TGTGCCAGTAGTGTCGGGAGGAACACTGAAGCTTTCTTT
TRBJ1-4	14	-	TRBV5-1	-	CASRRALANEKLFF	TGCGCCAGCAGAAGGGCCTTGGCTAATGAAAAACTGTTTTTT
TRBJ1-2	13	-	TRBV6-2/TRBV6-3	-	CASSYSWRNGYTF	TGTGCCAGCAGTTACTCGTGGAGAAATGGCTACACCTTC
TRBJ1-1	15	-	TRBV2	-	CASRAQQGGGTEAFF	TGTGCCAGCAGAGCCCAACAGGGCGGGGGCACTGAAGCTTTCTTT
TRBJ1-5	16	-	TRBV9	TRBD1	CASSVETGGANQPQHF	TGTGCCAGCAGCGTAGAAACAGGGGGCGCGAATCAGCCCCAGCATTTT
TRBJ2-7	13	few	TRBV6-1	-	CASSETPFYEQYF	TGTGCCAGCAGTGAAACCCCTTTCTACGAGCAGTACTTC
TRBJ2-7	15	-	TRBV9	TRBD1	CASSSSGTGGDEQYF	TGTGCCAGCAGCTCCTCCGGGACAGGGGGCGACGAGCAGTACTTC
TRBJ2-6	17	once	TRBV5-1	TRBD1	CASSRLDRGSGANVLTF	TGCGCCAGCAGCCGATTAGACAGGGGCTCTGGGGCCAACGTCCTGACTTTC
TRBJ2-2	14	-	TRBV6-5	-	CASIRAQNTGELFF	TGTGCCAGCATAAGGGCCCAAAACACCGGGGAGCTGTTTTTT
TRBJ2-2	14	medium-sized	TRBV6-2/TRBV6-3	TRBD2	CASSTSGEAGELFF	TGTGCCAGCAGTACTAGCGGGGAAGCCGGGGAGCTGTTTTTT
TRBJ2-1	18	-	TRBV11-2	TRBD2	CASSFRGGLAVSYNEQFF	TGTGCCAGCAGCTTCAGGGGGGGACTAGCGGTTTCCTACAATGAGCAGTTCTTC
TRBJ1-2	14	-	TRBV6-5	TRBD1	CASSRQGGSSGYTF	TGTGCCAGCAGTCGACAGGGCGGTTCGAGTGGCTACACCTTC
TRBJ1-3	13	-	TRBV28	-	CASLDLGGNTIYF	TGTGCCAGCCTTGACCTAGGAGGAAACACCATATATTTT
TRBJ2-3	15	-	TRBV21-1	-	CASRKAGTTDYTQYF	TGTGCCAGCAGAAAAGCGGGGACGACGGACTATACGCAGTATTTT
TRBJ2-5	16	-	TRBV7-2	TRBD2	CASSLFSGGVGETQYF	TGTGCCAGCAGCTTATTTAGCGGGGGTGTAGGAGAGACCCAGTACTTC
TRBJ1-4	11	-	TRBV29-1	-	CSVEEGEQLFF	TGCAGCGTTGAGGAGGGGGAACAACTGTTTTTT
TRBJ1-2	15	few	TRBV5-6	-	CASSSDLGMGYGYTF	TGTGCCAGCAGCTCGGACTTAGGGATGGGCTATGGCTACACCTTC
TRBJ2-1	15	-	TRBV5-1	-	CASSRSRGGHNEQFF	TGCGCCAGCAGCCGATCTAGAGGAGGCCACAATGAGCAGTTCTTC
TRBJ1-3	16	once	TRBV14	-	CSTGHLYHFSGNTIYF	TGTTCAACGGGTCACCTCTACCACTTCTCTGGAAACACCATATATTTT